This T cell receptor beta chain appears in the sequencing data of a study of T-cell reconstitution after alpha-beta-depleted transplantation in children. Study results and caveats: TCRbeta diversity was high at day 60 in some patients (a result of surviving recipient T cells and thymic progenitors). One year after transplant, T-cell counts and diversity came mostly from newly produced T cells. After transplant, at about two months, alpha-beta T cells were reportedly derived from several hundred expanded graft clones.

In its sample, this clonotype was seen many times. What it binds is unknown. V was pared by 5 bases and J by 0 bases, with 11 bases of the junction left unmatched. The CDR3 spans 17 residues. Unique molecular identifiers were incorporated when the TCRbeta library was constructed. TCRdb called the PCR reads again in MiXCR, with one record for every CDR3 protein. The table has 700,000 to 850,000 distinct CDR3 sequences, roughly 15% seen once. V usage is TRBV12-3 or TRBV12-4 and J usage is TRBJ2-5; 8 bases match TRBD2. This TCR derives from a male patient younger than 18 who had a stem cell transplant for acute lymphoblastic leukemia, so the T cells may come from the graft donor. This material consisted of PBMCs, mostly from graft donor cells, taken 360 days after TCRalphabeta/CD19-depleted stem cell transplant. This CDR3 is CASSIIGRREDQETQYF. The CDR3 nucleotides are TGTGCCAGCAGTATTATAGGGCGGCGGGAGGACCAAGAGACCCAGTACTTC.